This passage covers 7 T cell receptor beta chains from one sample sequenced in a study of CD8+CD57+ T cells in acquired aplastic anemia. Genomic DNA acted as the template from which TCR beta VDJ combination and CDR3 sequence profiling were carried out. One entry per CDR3 protein, called by TCRdb with MiXCR from the reads. The sample has hundreds of thousands of distinct CDR3 sequences, about a third seen once. The authors sequenced patients whose flow cytometry had shown CD8+CD57+ cell expansion. The sequenced material came from sorted CD4+, CD8+, or CD8+CD57+ T cells (not recorded which) from PBMCs. These receptor sequences come from a human donor with aplastic anemia.

The chain uses TRBV2 and TRBJ1-6, with a weak D call TRBD1 (5 bases). The CDR3 runs to 17 residues. The ends were cut back, 4 bases at V and 8 bases at J, with 21 bases in the middle. Germline V gene lookup returns CDR1 SNHLY and CDR2 FYNNEI. CDR3 DNA sequence: TGTGCCAGCAGTGTAGGCAGGGACGGAGCCTTCGATTCACCCCTCCACTTT. It translates to CASSVGRDGAFDSPLHF.

This clonotype has ten or more counts. This sequence joins TRBV15 and TRBJ1-6; D remains unclear. V was clipped by 5 bases and J by 13 bases, with 15 bases between them. Germline values: CDR1 LNHNV, CDR2 YYDKDF (reference sequence). The CDR3 is 13 residues long. The CDR3 loop is CATSRSTNQPLHF. The CDR3 nucleotides read TGTGCCACCAGCCGGTCGACCAATCAGCCCCTCCACTTT. The complete variable domain, with remaining parts taken from reference TRBV15 and TRBJ1-6, reads DAMVIQNPRYQVTQFGKPVTLSCSQTLNHNVMYWYQQKSSQAPKLLFHYYDKDFNNEADTPDNFQSRRPNTSFCFLDIRSPGLGDTAMYLCATSRSTNQPLHFGNGTRLTVT.

In its sample, this clonotype was seen once. One end of the junction varies from germline; a read error may be responsible. For the CDR3, the DNA is TGCAGTGCTAGAGATACAGGGGGAAGCCCCATGTGGGACGAGCGGTACTTC. Its protein product is CSARDTGGSPMWDERYF. This chain uses TRBV20-1 with TRBJ2-7; 8 nucleotides match TRBD1. The CDR3 loop spans 17 amino acids. The germline gives CDR1 DFQATT, CDR2 SNEGSKA (reference sequence).

This clonotype was counted ten times or more. This rearrangement joins TRBV20-1 to TRBJ1-1; D uncertain. The germline gives CDR1 DFQATT, CDR2 SNEGSKA (reference sequence). V was cut by 2 bases and J by 1 base, with 5 bases left in between. CDR3 length: 12 amino acids. The CDR3 here is CSARQPNTEAFF. The CDR3 bases are TGCAGTGCTAGACAACCGAACACTGAAGCTTTCTTT.

This clonotype was detected only a few times. J is TRBJ2-2 and V is TRBV2; 10 bases agree with TRBD2. The CDR3 is 16 residues long. V shed 2 bases, J shed 2 bases, and the junction held 2 bases outside the gene matches. CDR1 and CDR2 (germline): SNHLY, FYNNEI. The CDR3 sequence is CASSELAGDNTGELFF. As DNA, the CDR3 is TGTGCCAGCAGTGAACTAGCGGGAGATAACACCGGGGAGCTGTTTTTT.

The chain joins TRBV6-1 to TRBJ1-5; D gene ambiguous. V was trimmed by 6 bases and J by 4 bases, leaving 4 bases between them. Germline values: CDR1 MNHNS, CDR2 SASEGT. The CDR3 is 11 amino acids. The CDR3: CASRYNQPQHF. The DNA for the CDR3 is TGTGCCAGCAGATATAATCAGCCCCAGCATTTT.

In its sample, this clonotype was seen once. A much larger clone lies a single base off, so this may be a read error. This chain uses TRBV5-1 with TRBJ2-7; D is unclear. V lost 0 bases and J 0 bases, leaving 7 bases between the germline ends. Germline loops: CDR1 SGHRS, CDR2 YFSETQ. The CDR3 length is 14 residues. The CDR3 protein is CASSLEWYSYEQYF. As DNA, the CDR3 is TGCGCCAGCAGCTTGGAGTGGTACTCCTACGAGCAGTACTTC.